Below are 32 T cell receptor beta chains sequenced from a single sample in a study of cytomegalovirus exposure and HLA in healthy donors. PCR amplification relied on 60 Vbeta primers (plus 13 Jbeta primers). The data were produced by immunoSEQ multiplex PCR, yet TCRdb's version contains in-frame clones alone and is incomplete. The table has more than 95,000 clones, 70% to 75% seen once. Sequencing used PBMCs. These receptor sequences come from a man aged 40-49 years in good health and CMV-seronegative.

This chain uses TRBV5-1 with TRBJ2-7, with 9 bases aligning to TRBD1. This CDR3 is built from 15 residues. V was clipped by 4 bases and J by 5 bases; unmatched bases: 10. Germline values: CDR1 SGHRS, CDR2 YFSETQ. The CDR3 sequence is CASSLPGQGIHEQYF. In DNA, the CDR3 is TGCGCCAGCAGCCTACCGGGACAGGGCATCCACGAGCAGTACTTC.

The chain combines TRBV5-1 with TRBJ1-6, with a weak D call TRBD1 (6 bases). V was pared by 0 bases and J by 2 bases, with 6 bases between. The germline gives CDR1 SGHRS, CDR2 YFSETQ. The CDR3 covers 15 residues. CDR3 coding DNA: TGCGCCAGCAGCTTGGGGGGGCCCTATAATTCACCCCTCCACTTT. Translating it yields CASSLGGPYNSPLHF.

V is TRBV5-4 and J is TRBJ2-7; D perhaps matches TRBD1 (6 bases). Germline V gives CDR1 SGHNT, CDR2 YYREEE (reference sequence). V was cut by 1 base and J by 3 bases, with 11 bases left in between. The CDR3 spans 14 residues. The CDR3 region is CASSLSTGGYEQYF. For the CDR3, the DNA is TGTGCCAGCAGCTTGTCGACAGGAGGCTACGAGCAGTACTTC.

J is TRBJ2-1 and V is TRBV6-5; a weak D match, TRBD1 (5 bases). CDR1 and CDR2 (germline): MNHEY, SVGAGI. CDR3 length equals 13 residues. V dropped 4 bases and J dropped 8 bases, with 12 bases sitting between them. DNA of the CDR3: TGTGCCAGCAGTTCCCCGTGGGGCCATGAGCAGTTCTTC. Translated, it gives CASSSPWGHEQFF.

The chain is built from TRBV7-6 and TRBJ2-3, with D maybe TRBD2 (5 bases). Trimming pared 1 base from V and 4 bases from J, leaving 12 bases between. This CDR3 has 15 amino acids. Germline V gives CDR1 SGHVS, CDR2 FNYEAQ. The CDR3, as DNA: TGTGCCAGCAGCTTAGTTTCTGGGAGCTCAGATACGCAGTATTTT. Translated, it gives CASSLVSGSSDTQYF.

This clone was counted between two and nine times. V gene TRBV18 combines with J gene TRBJ2-7, with D possibly being TRBD1 (6 bases). V lost 6 bases to trimming and J lost 3 bases, with 12 bases between them. The CDR3 is 13 amino acids. Germline V gene sequence: CDR1 KGHSH, CDR2 LQKENI. The CDR3 here is CASSEQGYYEQYF. The CDR3 bases are TGTGCCAGCTCGGAACAGGGATACTACGAGCAGTACTTC.

The rearrangement links TRBV5-5 to TRBJ1-5; D possibly corresponds to TRBD1 (5 bases). The V end was cut by 2 bases, the J end by 0 bases, with 15 bases between. The CDR3 loop spans 17 amino acids. Germline CDR1 reads SGHKS; CDR2 reads YYEKEE (reference sequence). The CDR3 spells CASSLSDTLYSNQPQHF. The DNA of the CDR3 is TGTGCCAGCAGCTTATCGGACACCCTCTATAGCAATCAGCCCCAGCATTTT.

V usage is TRBV7-2 and J usage is TRBJ1-6, with D unresolved. Germline-derived CDR1 and CDR2 are SGHTA and FQGNSA. CDR3 length: 16 residues. Trimming took off 2 bases at V and 7 bases at J, with 15 bases between the two ends. The CDR3: CASSLFSAFGNSPLHF. CDR3 coding DNA: TGTGCCAGCAGCTTATTCTCTGCCTTCGGGAATTCACCCCTCCACTTT.

V gene TRBV6-1 combines with J gene TRBJ1-2; TRBD1 matches at 12 bases. Germline CDR1 reads MNHNS; CDR2 reads SASEGT. The J segment lost 2 bases and the V segment lost 6 bases, leaving 4 bases of the junction unmatched. The CDR3 is 15 residues long. The CDR3 loop reads CASRTGTGGNYGYTF. The CDR3 region has the DNA TGTGCCAGCAGGACCGGGACAGGGGGCAACTATGGCTACACCTTC.

The table lists this clone with a few counts. The rearrangement links TRBV15 to TRBJ1-1; 7 bases map to TRBD1. Germline V lookup: CDR1 LNHNV, CDR2 YYDKDF (reference sequence). The V segment lost 5 bases and the J segment 3 bases; nucleotides outside the gene matches: 9. The CDR3 extends over 15 amino acids. CDR3 coding DNA: TGTGCCACCAGCGGTGAATCGACAGGGCACACTGAAGCTTTCTTT. As protein: CATSGESTGHTEAFF.

The V and J genes are TRBV29-1 and TRBJ2-7, with D possibly matching TRBD2 (5 bases). V lost 6 bases and J 5 bases, leaving 14 bases between the germline ends. From germline, CDR1 is SQVTM and CDR2 ANQGSEA. This CDR3 has 12 residues. CDR3 amino acids: CSVARSGNEQYF. Written as DNA, the CDR3 is TGCAGCGTCGCCCGAAGCGGTAACGAGCAGTACTTC.

In its sample, this clone was seen once. The chain employs TRBV5-8 and TRBJ2-1; 8 bases map to TRBD1. Trimming removed 4 bases from V and 8 bases from J; junction bases left unmatched: 8. Germline V CDR1 and CDR2: SGHTS, YDEGEE. The CDR3 consists of 14 residues. CDR3 residues: CASSTGGRIDEQFF. The DNA of the CDR3 is TGTGCCAGCAGCACAGGGGGTCGTATCGATGAGCAGTTCTTC. Using reference TRBV5-8 and TRBJ2-1 for the parts outside the CDR3, the full variable domain is EAGVTQSPTHLIKTRGQQATLRCSPISGHTSVYWYQQALGLGLQFLLWYDEGEERNRGNFPPRFSGRQFPNYSSELNVNALELEDSALYLCASSTGGRIDEQFFGPGTRLTVL.

This chain joins TRBV7-2 and TRBJ2-3; D remains ambiguous. Trimming removed 1 base from V and 8 bases from J, with 10 bases in between. Per the germline V gene, CDR1 is SGHTA and CDR2 is FQGNSA. The CDR3 contains 13 residues. The chain's CDR3 is CASSLEARGTQYF. The CDR3 coding sequence is TGTGCCAGCAGCTTAGAGGCCCGCGGTACGCAGTATTTT.

The chain employs TRBV6-4 and TRBJ2-5, with 11 nucleotides matching TRBD2. Germline CDR1 is MRHNA and CDR2 is SNTAGT. The CDR3 runs 15 residues. Losses at the gene ends were 4 bases for V and 0 bases for J; bases not matched to a gene: 1. The CDR3 sequence is CASSALAGDQETQYF. The CDR3 DNA follows: TGTGCCAGCAGTGCACTAGCGGGGGACCAAGAGACCCAGTACTTC.

The chain combines TRBV25-1 with TRBJ1-5; 7 positions match TRBD1. The CDR3 has 15 residues. The ends lost 5 bases at V and 0 bases at J; junction bases unmatched: 4. Germline-derived CDR1 and CDR2 are MGHDK and SYGVNS. The chain's CDR3 is CASSLGTDSNQPQHF. The CDR3 region has the DNA TGTGCCAGCAGTCTAGGGACAGATAGCAATCAGCCCCAGCATTTT.

Comments on this clone: A far larger clone is one base from this, pointing to a likely read error. The genes are TRBV11-3 and TRBJ1-1; perhaps TRBD1 as D (5 bases). Trimming took off 4 bases at V and 1 base at J, with 7 bases between the two ends. CDR1 and CDR2 (germline): SGHNT, YENEEA. The CDR3 runs to 13 residues. In DNA, the CDR3 is TGTGCCAGCAGCTACGACAGGAACACTGAAGCTTTCTTT. Protein: CASSYDRNTEAFF.

This clone was detected a few times. The J gene is TRBJ1-5, the V gene TRBV10-3; D is unclear. The CDR3 runs 14 residues. The ends were cut back, 4 bases at V and 9 bases at J, with 16 bases in the middle. Per the germline V gene, CDR1 is ENHRY and CDR2 is SYGVKD. CDR3 DNA: TGTGCCATCAGTGCGGGAGTCAGTCCGGCGCCCCAGCATTTT. The encoded protein is CAISAGVSPAPQHF.

The chain is built from TRBV18 and TRBJ1-2; TRBD1 agrees at 9 bases. CDR1 is KGHSH, CDR2 LQKENI, per germline. Losses at the gene ends were 3 bases for V and 8 bases for J; bases not matched to a gene: 7. The CDR3 covers 14 residues. This CDR3 reads CASSPDRGGGGYTF. CDR3 bases: TGTGCCAGCTCACCGGACAGGGGAGGAGGCGGCTACACCTTC. Variable domain in full (rest from reference TRBV18 and TRBJ1-2): NAGVMQNPRHLVRRRGQEARLRCSPMKGHSHVYWYRQLPEEGLKFMVYLQKENIIDESGMPKERFSAEFPKEGPSILRIQQVVRGDSAAYFCASSPDRGGGGYTFGSGTRLTVV.

The chain has TRBV19 and TRBJ2-3; D call uncertain. Between the trimmed V and J ends, which lost 2 bases and 0 bases, there was a span of 9 bases. The CDR3 totals 15 residues. The germline V gene has CDR1 LNHDA and CDR2 SQIVND (reference sequence). CDR3 bases: TGTGCCAGTAGTATACTTGGCAGGAGCACAGATACGCAGTATTTT. Its protein product is CASSILGRSTDTQYF.

The V call is TRBV6-1, the J call TRBJ2-4; tentative D call: TRBD1 (5 bases). The CDR3 sequence is 14 residues long. V was pared by 2 bases and J by 8 bases, with 13 bases between. CDR1 and CDR2 from the germline V gene are MNHNS and SASEGT. CDR3 coding DNA: TGTGCCAGCAGTGAAAGGGGAAGGCTGGACATTCAGTACTTC. It is translated as CASSERGRLDIQYF.

This clone was seen once. The genes are TRBV12-5 and TRBJ1-1, with TRBD1 matching over 7 bases. Trimming removed 5 bases from V and 0 bases from J; junction bases left unmatched: 3. The CDR3 runs 14 residues. Germline V gives CDR1 LGHNT, CDR2 FRNRAP. In DNA form, the CDR3 reads TGTGCTAGTGGTCGGGACAGCATGAACACTGAAGCTTTCTTT. Protein product: CASGRDSMNTEAFF.

This clone was counted a single time. This chain connects TRBV6-5 to TRBJ2-7; 7 bases line up with TRBD2. This CDR3 is built from 13 residues. CDR1 and CDR2 from the germline V gene are MNHEY and SVGAGI. The J segment lost 2 bases and the V segment lost 2 bases, leaving 0 bases of the junction unmatched. The DNA of the CDR3 is TGTGCCAGCAGTTACGCGGGAGCCTACGAGCAGTACTTC. It is translated as CASSYAGAYEQYF.

The chain uses TRBV19 and TRBJ2-7, with D maybe TRBD1 (5 bases). V lost 2 bases to trimming and J lost 3 bases, with 11 bases between them. Per the germline V gene, CDR1 is LNHDA and CDR2 is SQIVND (reference sequence). This CDR3 spans 14 amino acids. The CDR3 DNA is TGTGCCAGTAGTATAAGAGCGACAGTCTACGAGCAGTACTTC. Amino acids: CASSIRATVYEQYF.

This chain links TRBV27 with TRBJ1-1; the D is unclear. The CDR3 is 15 residues long. Trimming removed 0 bases at V and 4 bases at J, with 12 bases between. Per germline, CDR1 MNHEY and CDR2 SMNVEV (reference sequence). The CDR3 sequence: CASSLSGVSGTEAFF. As DNA, the CDR3 is TGTGCCAGCAGTTTATCTGGGGTGAGCGGCACTGAAGCTTTCTTT.

The chain employs TRBV7-2 and TRBJ2-7; weak D call: TRBD2 (6 bases). Trimming stripped 4 bases from V and 5 bases from J, with 15 bases between. This CDR3 spans 14 amino acids. Germline values: CDR1 SGHTA, CDR2 FQGNSA. In DNA form, the CDR3 reads TGTGCCAGCAGCTGGGACGGGGGTTTGGACGAGCAGTACTTC. It codes for CASSWDGGLDEQYF.

The V gene is TRBV14, the J gene TRBJ2-5; TRBD2 matches at 9 bases. Germline V gene data show CDR1 as SGHDN and CDR2 as FVKESK. The V gene end was trimmed by 2 bases and the J gene end by 1 base; junction bases not matched to a gene: 2. The CDR3 loop spans 15 amino acids. The CDR3 is CASSQSSGGQETQYF. As DNA, the CDR3 is TGTGCCAGCAGCCAAAGTAGCGGGGGCCAAGAGACCCAGTACTTC.

The genes are TRBV5-1 and TRBJ2-1; perhaps TRBD1 as D (6 bases). CDR3 length: 14 residues. The germline V gene has CDR1 SGHRS and CDR2 YFSETQ. Trimming pared 0 bases from V and 4 bases from J, leaving 8 bases between. CDR3 bases: TGCGCCAGCAGCTTGGGACAGGCGTACAATGAGCAGTTCTTC. It codes for CASSLGQAYNEQFF.

The chain is built from TRBV4-2 and TRBJ2-4, with 9 bases fitting TRBD1. From germline, CDR1 is LGHNA and CDR2 YNFKEQ. The J segment lost 6 bases and the V segment lost 2 bases, leaving 5 bases of the junction unmatched. The CDR3 is 15 residues long. CDR3 in amino acids: CASSQNRGLGNIQYF. Written as DNA, the CDR3 is TGTGCCAGCAGCCAAAACAGGGGGCTGGGAAACATTCAGTACTTC.

The chain carries TRBV15 and TRBJ2-5; TRBD2 matches 7 bases. J was trimmed by 5 bases and V by 6 bases; bases with no gene match: 6. Germline CDR1 LNHNV, CDR2 YYDKDF (reference sequence). The CDR3 runs 13 residues. The CDR3 reads CATSYREVETQYF. The DNA for the CDR3 is TGTGCCACCAGTTACCGGGAGGTGGAGACCCAGTACTTC.

The rearrangement links TRBV11-3 to TRBJ2-1; D is unclear. The CDR3 has 11 residues. V lost 5 bases and J 7 bases, leaving 6 bases between the germline ends. The germline V gene encodes CDR1 SGHNT and CDR2 YENEEA. The CDR3 sequence: CASSQLNEQFF. The CDR3 bases are TGTGCCAGCAGCCAGTTAAATGAGCAGTTCTTC.

V is TRBV4-3 and J is TRBJ2-4; possible D gene TRBD2, 6 bases. V was cut by 2 bases and J by 1 base, with 15 bases left in between. This CDR3 spans 17 amino acids. Per germline, CDR1 LGHNA and CDR2 YSLEER. Here the CDR3 DNA reads TGCGCCAGCAGCCAAAAGACGGTAGCGGTGGCCAAAAACATTCAGTACTTC. Protein sequence: CASSQKTVAVAKNIQYF.

The chain combines TRBV11-2 with TRBJ1-1, with a weak D call TRBD1 (5 bases). The germline V and J ends were trimmed by 3 bases and 1 base, with 12 bases remaining between them. Germline assignment: CDR1 SGHAT and CDR2 FQNNGV. The CDR3 covers 15 residues. CDR3 sequence reads: CASSFKGPGNTEAFF. CDR3 nucleotides: TGTGCCAGCAGCTTTAAGGGGCCCGGGAACACTGAAGCTTTCTTT.